The 24 T cell receptor beta chains in this list originate from one sample, sequenced in a study of TIL therapy for anti-PD-1-resistant metastatic lung cancer. As to time point: pre-treatment sample, taken before nivolumab and TIL therapy. The tumor samples were excised metastases, mostly pleural nodules or supraclavicular lymph nodes. The immunoSEQ assay was v3. TCRdb's table, derived via immunoSEQ multiplex PCR, lists solely in-frame clones and lacks some. The table lists approximately 5,000 clones, 64% of them singletons. The specimen comprised tumor tissue, sampled at baseline. The receptor set was obtained from a man aged 65-85 years with non-small cell lung cancer.

The sample holds a few counts of this clone. The V gene is TRBV5-1, the J gene TRBJ1-3; D unresolved. The CDR3 totals 15 residues. V dropped 4 bases and J dropped 0 bases, with 11 bases sitting between them. Germline V CDR1 and CDR2: SGHRS, YFSETQ. The CDR3 region is CASSVSGSSGNTIYF. Here the CDR3 DNA reads TGCGCCAGCAGCGTCTCAGGTAGCTCTGGAAACACCATATATTTT.

This chain joins TRBV28 and TRBJ2-5, with 10 positions matching TRBD1. The CDR3 consists of 14 residues. V was pared by 8 bases and J by 5 bases, with 8 bases of the junction left unmatched. Germline assignment: CDR1 MDHEN and CDR2 SYDVKM. The CDR3 region has the DNA TGTGCCAGCTTTCGACAGGGGGCGGAGGAGACCCAGTACTTC. Amino acid sequence: CASFRQGAEETQYF.

CDR3 DNA: TGTGCCAGCAGCTTGGGGGGGGCGAACACTGAAGCTTTCTTT. This gives the protein CASSLGGANTEAFF. The chain carries TRBV5-4 and TRBJ1-1, with D maybe TRBD1 (6 bases). Trimming cost V 0 bases and J 1 base, with 7 bases left between them. From germline, CDR1 is SGHNT and CDR2 YYREEE (reference sequence). The CDR3 loop spans 14 amino acids.

This clone was seen a handful of times. The chain links TRBV5-1 to TRBJ2-3; 8 bases agree with TRBD2. Germline-derived CDR1 and CDR2 are SGHRS and YFSETQ. Unmatched junction bases numbered 3, after V lost 0 bases and J lost 3 bases. CDR3 length equals 15 residues. CDR3 region: CASSLGAGATDTQYF. The CDR3 DNA is TGCGCCAGCAGCTTGGGAGCGGGAGCGACAGATACGCAGTATTTT.

The chain joins TRBV7-9 to TRBJ1-4; D possibly corresponds to TRBD1 (5 bases). The CDR3 has 13 residues. Germline CDR1 is SEHNR and CDR2 is FQNEAQ (reference sequence). V was trimmed by 6 bases and J by 3 bases, leaving 8 bases between them. CDR3 nucleotide sequence: TGTGCCAGCAGGGGGGAAGCTAATGAAAAACTGTTTTTT. It codes for CASRGEANEKLFF.

CDR3 sequence: CASSILWGLAEGNEQFF. The CDR3, as DNA: TGTGCCAGTAGTATATTGTGGGGACTAGCGGAGGGGAATGAGCAGTTCTTC. The V call is TRBV19, the J call TRBJ2-1; 11 bases are shared with TRBD2. Germline V gene sequence: CDR1 LNHDA, CDR2 SQIVND (reference sequence). The junction had 10 bases not matched to a gene; V was cut back by 2 bases and J by 7 bases. The CDR3 sequence is 17 residues long.

This chain uses TRBV6-5 with TRBJ2-5, with D perhaps matching TRBD2 (5 bases). Matching the DNA end better, TRBJ2-7 makes the J call doubtful. The germline CDR1 and CDR2 sequences are MNHEY and SVGAGI. The CDR3 consists of 15 residues. CDR3 nucleotide sequence: TGTGCCAGCAGAGAATCTAGCCTTGGAGACTACGAGCAGTACTTC. Amino acid sequence: CASRESSLGDYEQYF.

This clone ranks as large. The rearrangement uses TRBV9 and TRBJ2-1; 9 bases align to TRBD2. The junction had 14 bases not matched to a gene; V was cut back by 0 bases and J by 7 bases. Per the germline V gene, CDR1 is SGDLS and CDR2 is YYNGEE. The CDR3 has 18 amino acids. For the CDR3, the DNA is TGTGCCAGCAGCGTAGAAGGGTACGCGGGAGGGCCAGGGAATGAGCAGTTCTTC. Its translation is CASSVEGYAGGPGNEQFF. The whole variable domain, filled in from reference TRBV9 and TRBJ2-1, reads DSGVTQTPKHLITATGQRVTLRCSPRSGDLSVYWYQQSLDQGLQFLIQYYNGEERAKGNILERFSAQQFPDLHSELNLSSLELGDSALYFCASSVEGYAGGPGNEQFFGPGTRLTVL.

Here the CDR3 DNA reads TGTGCCAGCAGTGAATCGGCGGGAGTCAGCATTCAGTACTTC. Translating gives CASSESAGVSIQYF. V usage is TRBV25-1 and J usage is TRBJ2-4; 7 nucleotides align to TRBD2. The CDR3 sequence is 14 residues long. Looked up from germline, CDR1 is MGHDK and CDR2 is SYGVNS. Trimming took 1 base from V and 9 from J; bases not matched to a gene: 6.

The chain uses TRBV14 and TRBJ2-2; 7 bases match TRBD1. The CDR3 loop spans 13 amino acids. V gave up 4 bases and J gave up 9 bases; unmatched junction bases: 5. CDR1 and CDR2 from the germline V gene are SGHDN and FVKESK. The DNA of the CDR3 is TGTGCCAGCAGCCGATCGGGACAGCGGGAGCTGTTTTTT. Encoded protein: CASSRSGQRELFF.

This chain joins TRBV5-6 and TRBJ1-1; no firm D call. The V end was cut by 3 bases, the J end by 4 bases, with 10 bases between. The length of the CDR3 is 13 residues. Germline assignment: CDR1 SGHDT and CDR2 YYEEEE. The chain's CDR3 is CASSYERGTEAFF. CDR3 DNA: TGTGCCAGCAGCTACGAGCGGGGCACTGAAGCTTTCTTT.

This rearrangement joins TRBV6-9 to TRBJ2-5; 8 bases align to TRBD2. V lost 2 bases, J lost 3 bases, and 8 bases stayed unmatched. This CDR3 region has 16 residues. The germline V gene encodes CDR1 MNHGY and CDR2 SVAAGI. The DNA of the CDR3 is TGTGCCAGCAGTTATGAATCGGGGGGGGAAGAAGAGACCCAGTACTTC. Translating it yields CASSYESGGEEETQYF.

This chain joins TRBV28 and TRBJ2-3; D might be TRBD1 or TRBD2, each matching 6 bases. This CDR3 is built from 15 residues. V was pared by 2 bases and J by 3 bases, with 12 bases between. Germline V CDR1 and CDR2: MDHEN, SYDVKM. CDR3 in DNA: TGTGCCAGCAGTTTACATGGAGGGGGGACAGATACGCAGTATTTT. Protein: CASSLHGGGTDTQYF.

This clone was detected a few times. The junction does not match germline at one end; this may be a read error. The chain employs TRBV7-3 and TRBJ2-7, with D possibly TRBD1 on 6 matching bases. Germline V gene sequence: CDR1 SGHTA, CDR2 FQGTGA. The CDR3 totals 14 residues. The CDR3 sequence is CASSLGAGNSGVHF. In DNA, the CDR3 is TGTGCCAGCAGCTTAGGGGCCGGAAATTCAGGGGTCCACTTC.

This chain uses TRBV7-9 with TRBJ1-3; D may be TRBD1 (5 bases). The ends were cut back, 4 bases at V and 4 bases at J, with 11 bases in the middle. Germline CDR1 reads SEHNR; CDR2 reads FQNEAQ (reference sequence). The CDR3 runs 14 residues. The DNA of the CDR3 is TGTGCCAGCAGCTCATCAGGGACGGGAAACACCATATATTTT. It encodes CASSSSGTGNTIYF.

This clone turned up a few times. The genes are TRBV6-5 and TRBJ2-1; 10 bases line up with TRBD2. CDR1 and CDR2 (germline): MNHEY, SVGAGI. This CDR3 has 15 amino acids. J lost 6 bases, V lost 7 bases, and 9 bases had no gene match. CDR3 loop: CASTKGLAGANEQFF. CDR3 in DNA: TGTGCCAGCACCAAGGGTCTAGCGGGAGCCAATGAGCAGTTCTTC.

The V gene is TRBV23-1, the J gene TRBJ1-2, with unresolved D. TRBV23-1 is an ORF for which the function is uncertain. V gave up 8 bases and J gave up 1 base, with 8 bases separating them. The CDR3 extends over 12 amino acids. The DNA for the CDR3 is TGCGCCAGCGCGGCCCGTAACTATGGCTACACCTTC. Protein: CASAARNYGYTF.

This chain connects TRBV6-1 to TRBJ2-5, with 8 bases lining up with TRBD2. The trim removed 2 bases at V and 4 bases at J, leaving 6 bases unmatched. This CDR3 is 15 amino acids long. Germline lookup yields CDR1 MNHNS and CDR2 SASEGT. CDR3 in amino acids: CASSEWAGGGETQYF. CDR3 in DNA: TGTGCCAGCAGTGAATGGGCGGGAGGTGGAGAGACCCAGTACTTC.

The chain is built from TRBV10-1 and TRBJ2-2, with 8 bases aligning to TRBD1. Germline V gives CDR1 WNHNN, CDR2 SYGVQD (reference sequence). This CDR3 region has 16 residues. The V segment lost 6 bases and the J segment 5 bases; nucleotides outside the gene matches: 11. Here the CDR3 reads CASREGQGSWTGELFF. CDR3 DNA: TGCGCCAGCAGGGAAGGACAGGGTAGTTGGACCGGGGAGCTGTTTTTT.

The rearrangement joins TRBV2 to TRBJ2-3, with D uncertain. The ends were cut back, 3 bases at V and 2 bases at J, with 6 bases in the middle. The CDR3 length is 13 residues. Germline lookup yields CDR1 SNHLY and CDR2 FYNNEI. CDR3 loop: CASSELDTDTQYF. The CDR3 nucleotides are TGTGCCAGCAGTGAGCTTGACACAGATACGCAGTATTTT.

The chain combines TRBV6-1 with TRBJ2-3; D not certain. Trimming stripped 10 bases from V and 0 bases from J, with 5 bases between. Germline values: CDR1 MNHNS, CDR2 SASEGT. The CDR3 is made up of 11 amino acids. The CDR3 bases are TGTGCCACCGGGAGCACAGATACGCAGTATTTT. This encodes CATGSTDTQYF.

The chain links TRBV5-4 to TRBJ2-2, with D maybe TRBD1 (5 bases). V lost 6 bases and J lost 0, with 9 bases in between. The CDR3 extends over 14 amino acids. Looked up from germline, CDR1 is SGHNT and CDR2 is YYREEE (reference sequence). The CDR3 coding sequence is TGTGCCAGCACCCCAGGGCCGAACACCGGGGAGCTGTTTTTT. This gives the protein CASTPGPNTGELFF.

This chain's CDR3 is CASSTGQVMNTEAFF. CDR3 nucleotides: TGTGCCAGCAGCACCGGACAAGTCATGAACACTGAAGCTTTCTTT. This chain uses TRBV5-5 with TRBJ1-1, with D possibly TRBD1 on 5 matching bases. CDR3 length: 15 amino acids. Trimming removed 4 bases from V and 0 bases from J, with 13 bases in between. Germline CDR1 and CDR2: SGHKS and YYEKEE (reference sequence).

This clone was detected a few times. This sequence joins TRBV30 and TRBJ1-1; no clear D. The CDR3 runs to 12 residues. V lost 8 bases to trimming and J lost 0 bases, with 10 bases between them. Germline CDR1 reads GTSNPN; CDR2 reads SVGIG (reference sequence). CDR3 sequence reads: CAQGRMNTEAFF. The CDR3, as DNA: TGTGCCCAAGGCAGGATGAACACTGAAGCTTTCTTT.